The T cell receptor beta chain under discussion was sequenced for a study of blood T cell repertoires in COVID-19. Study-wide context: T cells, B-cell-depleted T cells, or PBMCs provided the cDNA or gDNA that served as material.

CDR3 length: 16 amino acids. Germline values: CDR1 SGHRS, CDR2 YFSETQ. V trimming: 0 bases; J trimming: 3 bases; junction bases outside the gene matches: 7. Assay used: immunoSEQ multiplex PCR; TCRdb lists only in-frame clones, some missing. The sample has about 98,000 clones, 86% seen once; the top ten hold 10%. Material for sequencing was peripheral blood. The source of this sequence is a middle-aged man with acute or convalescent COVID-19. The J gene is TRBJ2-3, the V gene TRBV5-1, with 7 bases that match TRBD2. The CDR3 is CASSLAVGLVTDTQYF. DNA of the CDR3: TGCGCCAGCAGCTTGGCGGTTGGACTAGTGACAGATACGCAGTATTTT.